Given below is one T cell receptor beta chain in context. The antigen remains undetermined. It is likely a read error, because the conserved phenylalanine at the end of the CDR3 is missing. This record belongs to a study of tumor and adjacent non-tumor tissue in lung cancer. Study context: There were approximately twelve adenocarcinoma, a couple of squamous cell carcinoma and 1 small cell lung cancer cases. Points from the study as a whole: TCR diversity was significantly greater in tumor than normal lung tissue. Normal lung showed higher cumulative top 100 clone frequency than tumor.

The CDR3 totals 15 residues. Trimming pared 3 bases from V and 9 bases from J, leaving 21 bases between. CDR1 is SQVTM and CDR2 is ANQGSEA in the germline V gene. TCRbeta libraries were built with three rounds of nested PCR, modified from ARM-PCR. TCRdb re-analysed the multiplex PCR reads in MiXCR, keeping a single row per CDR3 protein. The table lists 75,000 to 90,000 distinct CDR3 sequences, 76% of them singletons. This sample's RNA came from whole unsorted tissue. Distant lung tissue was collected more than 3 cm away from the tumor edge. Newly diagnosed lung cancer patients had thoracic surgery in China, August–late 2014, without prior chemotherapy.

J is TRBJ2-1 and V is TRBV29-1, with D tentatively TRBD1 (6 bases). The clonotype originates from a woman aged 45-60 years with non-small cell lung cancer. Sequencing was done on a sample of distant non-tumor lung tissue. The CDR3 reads CSVDSSVQGRGEQFL. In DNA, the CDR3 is TGCAGCGTTGATTCTTCCGTACAGGGAAGAGGTGAGCAGTTCCTC.